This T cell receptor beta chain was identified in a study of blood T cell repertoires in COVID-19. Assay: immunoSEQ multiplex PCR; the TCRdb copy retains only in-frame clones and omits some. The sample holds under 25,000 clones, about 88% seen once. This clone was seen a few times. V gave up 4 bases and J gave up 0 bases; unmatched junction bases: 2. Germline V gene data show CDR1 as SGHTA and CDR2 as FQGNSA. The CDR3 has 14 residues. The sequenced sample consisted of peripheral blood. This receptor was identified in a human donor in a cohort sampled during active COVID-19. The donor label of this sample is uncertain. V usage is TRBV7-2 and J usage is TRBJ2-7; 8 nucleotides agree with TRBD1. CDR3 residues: CASSYRGDSYEQYF. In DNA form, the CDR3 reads TGTGCCAGCAGCTACAGGGGGGACTCCTACGAGCAGTACTTC.